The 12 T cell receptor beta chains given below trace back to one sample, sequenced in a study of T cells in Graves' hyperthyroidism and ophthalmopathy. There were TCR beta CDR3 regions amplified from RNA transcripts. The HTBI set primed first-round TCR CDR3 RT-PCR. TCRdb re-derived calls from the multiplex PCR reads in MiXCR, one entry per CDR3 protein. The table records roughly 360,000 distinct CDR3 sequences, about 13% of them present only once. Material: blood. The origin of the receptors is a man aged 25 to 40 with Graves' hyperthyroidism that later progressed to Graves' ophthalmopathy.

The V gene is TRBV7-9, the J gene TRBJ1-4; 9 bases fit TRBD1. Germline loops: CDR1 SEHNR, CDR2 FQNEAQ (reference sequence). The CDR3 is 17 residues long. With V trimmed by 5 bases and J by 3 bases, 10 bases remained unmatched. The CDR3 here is CASSTSGTGIANEKLFF. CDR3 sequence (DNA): TGTGCCAGCAGCACTTCCGGGACAGGGATAGCTAATGAAAAACTGTTTTTT.

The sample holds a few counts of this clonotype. CDR3 in DNA: TGCAGTGCGGCGCCGGGCGGAGAACTTCAGTACTTC. It codes for CSAAPGGELQYF. This chain uses TRBV20-1 with TRBJ2-4; no clear D. CDR3 length equals 12 residues. Trimming cost V 6 bases and J 11 bases, with 17 bases left between them. In germline, CDR1 is DFQATT, CDR2 SNEGSKA (reference sequence).

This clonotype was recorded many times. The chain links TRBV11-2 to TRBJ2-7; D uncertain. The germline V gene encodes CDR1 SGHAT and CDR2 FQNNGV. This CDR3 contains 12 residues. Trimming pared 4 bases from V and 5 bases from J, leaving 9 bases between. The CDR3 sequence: CASSSTTDEQYF. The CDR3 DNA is TGTGCCAGCAGCTCCACAACAGACGAGCAGTACTTC.

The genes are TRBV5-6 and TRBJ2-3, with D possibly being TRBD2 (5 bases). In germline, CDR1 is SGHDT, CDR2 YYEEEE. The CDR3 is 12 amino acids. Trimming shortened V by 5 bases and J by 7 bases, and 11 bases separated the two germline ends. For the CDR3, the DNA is TGTGCCAGCAGGAAACTAGTCAATACGCAGTATTTT. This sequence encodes CASRKLVNTQYF.

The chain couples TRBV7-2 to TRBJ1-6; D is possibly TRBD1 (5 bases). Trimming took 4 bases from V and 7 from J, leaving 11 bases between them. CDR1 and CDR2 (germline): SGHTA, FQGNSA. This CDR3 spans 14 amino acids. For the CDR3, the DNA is TGTGCCAGCAGCTCCCTGGGGGGGAATTCACCCCTCCACTTT. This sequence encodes CASSSLGGNSPLHF.

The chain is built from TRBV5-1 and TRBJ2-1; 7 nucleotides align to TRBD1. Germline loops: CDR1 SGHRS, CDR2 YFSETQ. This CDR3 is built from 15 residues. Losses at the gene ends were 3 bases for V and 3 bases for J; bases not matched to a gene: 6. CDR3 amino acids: CASSSDRVNYNEQFF. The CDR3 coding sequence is TGCGCCAGCAGCTCAGACAGGGTGAACTACAATGAGCAGTTCTTC.

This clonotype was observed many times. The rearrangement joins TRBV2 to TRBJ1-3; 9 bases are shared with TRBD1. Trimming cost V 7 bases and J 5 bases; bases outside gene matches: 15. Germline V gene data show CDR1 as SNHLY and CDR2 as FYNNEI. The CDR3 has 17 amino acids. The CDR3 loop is CASTEGQQGAVRNTIYF. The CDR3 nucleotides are TGTGCCAGCACCGAGGGGCAACAGGGGGCAGTAAGAAACACCATATATTTT. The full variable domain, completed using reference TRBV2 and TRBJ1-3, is EPEVTQTPSHQVTQMGQEVILRCVPISNHLYFYWYRQILGQKVEFLVSFYNNEISEKSEIFDDQFSVERPDGSNFTLKIRSTKLEDSAMYFCASTEGQQGAVRNTIYFGEGSWLTVV.

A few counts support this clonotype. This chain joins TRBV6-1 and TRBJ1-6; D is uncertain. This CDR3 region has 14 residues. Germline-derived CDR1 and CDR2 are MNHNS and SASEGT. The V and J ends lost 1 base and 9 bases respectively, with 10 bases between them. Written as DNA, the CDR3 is TGTGCCAGCAGTGAAGGACATTTGGGTTCACCCCTCCACTTT. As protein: CASSEGHLGSPLHF.

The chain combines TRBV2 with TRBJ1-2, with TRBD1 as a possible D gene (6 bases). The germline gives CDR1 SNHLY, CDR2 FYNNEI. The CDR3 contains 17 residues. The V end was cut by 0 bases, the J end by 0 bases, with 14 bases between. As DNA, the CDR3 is TGTGCCAGCAGTGAAGCGCTTCGACAGGTTCCTAACTATGGCTACACCTTC. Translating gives CASSEALRQVPNYGYTF. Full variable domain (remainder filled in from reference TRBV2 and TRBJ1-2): EPEVTQTPSHQVTQMGQEVILRCVPISNHLYFYWYRQILGQKVEFLVSFYNNEISEKSEIFDDQFSVERPDGSNFTLKIRSTKLEDSAMYFCASSEALRQVPNYGYTFGSGTRLTVV.

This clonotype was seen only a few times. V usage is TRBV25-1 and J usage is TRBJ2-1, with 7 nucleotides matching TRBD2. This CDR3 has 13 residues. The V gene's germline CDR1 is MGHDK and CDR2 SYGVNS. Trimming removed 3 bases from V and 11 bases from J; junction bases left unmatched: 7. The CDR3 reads CASSETERGQQFF. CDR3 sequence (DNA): TGTGCCAGCAGTGAGACCGAGCGGGGACAGCAGTTCTTC.

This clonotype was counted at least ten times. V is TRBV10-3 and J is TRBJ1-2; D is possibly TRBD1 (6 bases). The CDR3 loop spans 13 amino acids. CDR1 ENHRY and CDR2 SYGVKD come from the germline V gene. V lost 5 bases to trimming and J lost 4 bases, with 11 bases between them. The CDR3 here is CAISWTALYGYTF. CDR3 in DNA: TGTGCCATCAGTTGGACAGCCCTCTATGGCTACACCTTC.

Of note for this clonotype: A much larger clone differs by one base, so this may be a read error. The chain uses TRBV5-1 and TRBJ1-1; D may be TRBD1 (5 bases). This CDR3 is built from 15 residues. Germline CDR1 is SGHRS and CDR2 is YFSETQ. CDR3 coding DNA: TGCGCCAGCGGCTTGTACGGGGGTGGAGGCACTGAAGCTTTCTTT. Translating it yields CASGLYGGGGTEAFF.